A selection of T cell receptor beta chains follows, all from one sample in a study of CD8 T cells in Susac syndrome. From the immunoSEQ multiplex PCR reads, TCRdb called clonotypes with MiXCR, one entry per CDR3 protein. This table has approximately 180,000 distinct CDR3 sequences, approximately 94% appearing once. Sequences were obtained from CD4+ T cells from PBMCs. The receptors stem from a human donor with multiple sclerosis. CDR3s include the opening cysteine and the closing phenylalanine or tryptophan. A D gene is named only where the DNA matches it firmly. Clone size is shown for a subset of rows, as once, few, many or a class of expanded clone.

v_call: TRBV2; d_call: .; clone_size: .; j_call: TRBJ1-4; cdr3_aa: CASRKEVATNEKLFF; cdr3_nt: TGTGCCAGCAGAAAGGAGGTTGCAACTAATGAAAAACTGTTTTTT
v_call: TRBV24-1; d_call: TRBD2; clone_size: .; j_call: TRBJ2-3; cdr3_aa: CATSELWTSGSSTDTQYF; cdr3_nt: TGTGCCACCAGTGAATTATGGACTAGCGGATCCTCCACAGATACGCAGTATTTT
v_call: TRBV9; d_call: .; clone_size: .; j_call: TRBJ2-5; cdr3_aa: CASSQTGRETQYF; cdr3_nt: TGTGCCAGCAGCCAGACTGGAAGGGAGACCCAGTACTTC
v_call: TRBV2; d_call: .; clone_size: .; j_call: TRBJ2-7; cdr3_aa: CASILVEGTYEQYF; cdr3_nt: TGTGCCAGCATCCTCGTGGAGGGGACCTACGAGCAGTACTTC
v_call: TRBV5-6; d_call: TRBD1; clone_size: .; j_call: TRBJ2-3; cdr3_aa: CASSLAVGQGVTDTQYF; cdr3_nt: TGTGCCAGCAGCTTGGCTGTGGGACAGGGAGTCACAGATACGCAGTATTTT
v_call: TRBV11-3; d_call: .; clone_size: .; j_call: TRBJ1-2; cdr3_aa: CASSLDPGRGYGYTF; cdr3_nt: TGTGCCAGCAGCTTAGATCCAGGGCGAGGCTATGGCTACACCTTC
v_call: TRBV27; d_call: .; clone_size: .; j_call: TRBJ1-6; cdr3_aa: CASSLAGPSPALHF; cdr3_nt: TGTGCCAGCAGTTTAGCGGGGCCCAGTCCAGCCCTCCATTTT
v_call: TRBV6-1; d_call: TRBD2; clone_size: .; j_call: TRBJ2-3; cdr3_aa: CASSRVTSGGTDTQYF; cdr3_nt: TGTGCCAGCAGTAGAGTGACTAGCGGGGGCACAGATACGCAGTATTTT
v_call: TRBV7-2; d_call: .; clone_size: .; j_call: TRBJ2-7; cdr3_aa: CASSLTGTGMYEQYF; cdr3_nt: TGTGCCAGCAGCTTAACGGGGACTGGTATGTACGAGCAGTACTTC
v_call: TRBV30; d_call: .; clone_size: .; j_call: TRBJ1-5; cdr3_aa: CAWSVGGSPPQHF; cdr3_nt: TGTGCCTGGAGTGTAGGCGGGTCACCGCCCCAGCATTTT
v_call: TRBV9; d_call: .; clone_size: once; j_call: TRBJ2-2; cdr3_aa: CASSVGGETGELFF; cdr3_nt: TGTGCCAGCAGCGTAGGGGGAGAGACCGGGGAGCTGTTTTTT
v_call: TRBV7-2; d_call: TRBD2; clone_size: .; j_call: TRBJ2-7; cdr3_aa: CASSPRLAGVYEQYF; cdr3_nt: TGTGCCAGCAGCCCGAGACTAGCGGGAGTCTACGAGCAGTACTTC
v_call: TRBV6-2/TRBV6-3; d_call: TRBD2; clone_size: .; j_call: TRBJ2-1; cdr3_aa: CASSRGLAGVVEQFF; cdr3_nt: TGTGCCAGCAGCCGCGGACTAGCGGGAGTTGTTGAGCAGTTCTTC
v_call: TRBV5-8; d_call: TRBD2; clone_size: .; j_call: TRBJ2-2; cdr3_aa: CASSSQRSGGNTGELFF; cdr3_nt: TGTGCCAGCAGCTCTCAACGAAGCGGGGGGAACACCGGGGAGCTGTTTTTT
v_call: TRBV5-1; d_call: TRBD1; clone_size: .; j_call: TRBJ1-1; cdr3_aa: CASSLDFGTVNTEAFF; cdr3_nt: TGCGCCAGCAGCTTGGATTTCGGGACAGTGAACACTGAAGCTTTCTTT
v_call: TRBV19; d_call: TRBD2; clone_size: .; j_call: TRBJ2-7; cdr3_aa: CASSSSGRRQPYEQYF; cdr3_nt: TGTGCCAGTAGCTCCAGCGGGAGGAGACAGCCCTACGAGCAGTACTTC
v_call: TRBV3-1; d_call: TRBD2; clone_size: .; j_call: TRBJ2-7; cdr3_aa: CASSQDRGTSGRTEQYF; cdr3_nt: TGTGCCAGCAGCCAAGATCGGGGGACTAGCGGGAGGACCGAGCAGTACTTC
v_call: TRBV19; d_call: TRBD2; clone_size: .; j_call: TRBJ2-5; cdr3_aa: CASSMRTSGERGTQYF; cdr3_nt: TGTGCCAGTAGTATGCGGACTAGCGGGGAGAGGGGGACCCAGTACTTC
v_call: TRBV20-1; d_call: .; clone_size: .; j_call: TRBJ1-4; cdr3_aa: CSAKLWATNEKLFF; cdr3_nt: TGCAGTGCTAAACTGTGGGCAACTAATGAAAAACTGTTTTTT
v_call: TRBV3-1; d_call: .; clone_size: .; j_call: TRBJ2-7; cdr3_aa: CASSRDFFYEQYF; cdr3_nt: TGTGCCAGCAGCCGGGACTTCTTCTACGAGCAGTACTTC
v_call: TRBV5-1; d_call: .; clone_size: once; j_call: TRBJ2-2; cdr3_aa: CASSPALTSTNTGELFF; cdr3_nt: TGCGCCAGCAGCCCGGCTCTTACTTCAACGAACACCGGGGAGCTGTTTTTT
v_call: TRBV20-1; d_call: TRBD1; clone_size: .; j_call: TRBJ1-1; cdr3_aa: CSASSTGLTEAFF; cdr3_nt: TGCAGTGCTAGCTCGACAGGGTTGACTGAAGCTTTCTTT
v_call: TRBV10-3; d_call: .; clone_size: .; j_call: TRBJ2-7; cdr3_aa: CAISGVGSDEQYF; cdr3_nt: TGTGCCATCAGTGGGGTAGGATCCGACGAGCAGTACTTC
v_call: TRBV7-8; d_call: TRBD2; clone_size: .; j_call: TRBJ2-3; cdr3_aa: CASSLYPWGLAGAATQYF; cdr3_nt: TGTGCCAGCAGCTTGTACCCCTGGGGGCTAGCGGGAGCGGCTACGCAGTATTTT
v_call: TRBV3-1; d_call: .; clone_size: .; j_call: TRBJ2-2; cdr3_aa: CASSEGQGLRSGELFF; cdr3_nt: TGTGCCAGCAGCGAAGGGCAGGGCCTTAGGTCCGGGGAGCTGTTTTTT
v_call: TRBV5-1; d_call: TRBD1; clone_size: .; j_call: TRBJ2-5; cdr3_aa: CASRTTTGGGETQYF; cdr3_nt: TGCGCCAGCAGGACTACTACAGGGGGAGGAGAGACCCAGTACTTC
v_call: TRBV3-1; d_call: .; clone_size: .; j_call: TRBJ2-5; cdr3_aa: CASSQAGYSGTQYF; cdr3_nt: TGTGCCAGCAGCCAAGCGGGCTACTCAGGGACCCAGTACTTC
v_call: TRBV4-2; d_call: TRBD2; clone_size: .; j_call: TRBJ2-1; cdr3_aa: CASSQDSGGLPAEQFF; cdr3_nt: TGTGCCAGCAGCCAGGATAGCGGGGGCCTCCCGGCTGAGCAGTTCTTC
v_call: TRBV7-2; d_call: .; clone_size: .; j_call: TRBJ2-5; cdr3_aa: CASSLGPAFRETQYF; cdr3_nt: TGTGCCAGCAGCTTGGGGCCGGCGTTCCGAGAGACCCAGTACTTC
v_call: TRBV14; d_call: .; clone_size: .; j_call: TRBJ1-1; cdr3_aa: CASSQGVRQNTEAFF; cdr3_nt: TGTGCCAGCAGCCAAGGAGTCAGACAGAACACTGAAGCTTTCTTT
v_call: TRBV19; d_call: .; clone_size: once; j_call: TRBJ2-5; cdr3_aa: CASSIGGDPRETQYF; cdr3_nt: TGTGCCAGTAGTATAGGCGGGGATCCACGGGAGACCCAGTACTTC
v_call: TRBV12-3/TRBV12-4; d_call: .; clone_size: .; j_call: TRBJ2-7; cdr3_aa: CATSKTVVYEQYF; cdr3_nt: TGTGCCACCTCGAAAACCGTGGTCTACGAGCAGTACTTC
v_call: TRBV7-8; d_call: .; clone_size: .; j_call: TRBJ2-7; cdr3_aa: CASSLPLGEQYF; cdr3_nt: TGTGCCAGCAGCTTACCCCTGGGGGAGCAGTACTTC
v_call: TRBV29-1; d_call: TRBD2; clone_size: .; j_call: TRBJ2-1; cdr3_aa: CSVGGLAGSSYNEQFF; cdr3_nt: TGCAGCGTTGGGGGGCTAGCGGGTAGCTCCTACAATGAGCAGTTCTTC
v_call: TRBV12-3/TRBV12-4; d_call: .; clone_size: .; j_call: TRBJ2-3; cdr3_aa: CASSFAREPDTQYF; cdr3_nt: TGTGCCAGCAGTTTCGCCAGGGAACCAGATACGCAGTATTTT
v_call: TRBV2; d_call: .; clone_size: .; j_call: TRBJ2-5; cdr3_aa: CASRGQPQETQYF; cdr3_nt: TGTGCCAGCAGGGGACAACCCCAAGAGACCCAGTACTTC
v_call: TRBV6-2/TRBV6-3; d_call: .; clone_size: .; j_call: TRBJ2-7; cdr3_aa: CASTSADSYEQYF; cdr3_nt: TGTGCCAGCACCAGCGCGGACTCCTACGAGCAGTACTTC
v_call: TRBV10-3; d_call: TRBD2; clone_size: .; j_call: TRBJ2-1; cdr3_aa: CAISPNLAGVGNEQFF; cdr3_nt: TGTGCCATCAGCCCTAACCTAGCGGGGGTAGGAAATGAGCAGTTCTTC
v_call: TRBV12-3/TRBV12-4; d_call: .; clone_size: .; j_call: TRBJ1-5; cdr3_aa: CASSIRRDQPQHF; cdr3_nt: TGTGCCAGCAGTATACGCAGGGATCAGCCCCAGCATTTT
v_call: TRBV27; d_call: .; clone_size: .; j_call: TRBJ2-7; cdr3_aa: CASSSPDRHEQYF; cdr3_nt: TGTGCCAGCTCTAGCCCCGACAGGCACGAGCAGTACTTC
v_call: TRBV7-8; d_call: .; clone_size: .; j_call: TRBJ1-2; cdr3_aa: CASSSVPGSNYGYTF; cdr3_nt: TGTGCCAGCAGCTCCGTTCCAGGGAGTAACTATGGCTACACCTTC
v_call: TRBV2; d_call: TRBD1; clone_size: .; j_call: TRBJ1-5; cdr3_aa: CASRAGQGGQPQHF; cdr3_nt: TGTGCCAGCAGGGCAGGACAGGGCGGTCAGCCCCAGCATTTT
v_call: TRBV5-1; d_call: .; clone_size: .; j_call: TRBJ2-3; cdr3_aa: CASSFGSKGDTQYF; cdr3_nt: TGCGCCAGCAGCTTCGGATCGAAAGGAGATACGCAGTATTTT
v_call: TRBV13; d_call: .; clone_size: once; j_call: TRBJ1-3; cdr3_aa: CASSLVLGHHSGNTIYF; cdr3_nt: TGTGCCAGCAGCTTAGTTTTGGGACACCACTCTGGAAACACCATATATTTT
v_call: TRBV7-9; d_call: .; clone_size: .; j_call: TRBJ1-5; cdr3_aa: CASSFKAGHSNQPQHF; cdr3_nt: TGTGCCAGCAGCTTCAAGGCAGGGCATAGCAATCAGCCCCAGCATTTT
v_call: TRBV20-1; d_call: TRBD1; clone_size: .; j_call: TRBJ1-5; cdr3_aa: CSVGSRGDQPQHF; cdr3_nt: TGCAGTGTCGGGTCCAGGGGGGACCAGCCCCAGCATTTT
v_call: TRBV6-2/TRBV6-3; d_call: TRBD1; clone_size: .; j_call: TRBJ1-5; cdr3_aa: CASSYSRAKGAGNQPQHF; cdr3_nt: TGTGCCAGCAGTTACTCGAGGGCGAAGGGGGCCGGCAATCAGCCCCAGCATTTT
v_call: TRBV20-1; d_call: .; clone_size: .; j_call: TRBJ1-4; cdr3_aa: CSAPTGNEKLFF; cdr3_nt: TGCAGTGCTCCTACAGGGAATGAAAAACTGTTTTTT
v_call: TRBV18; d_call: TRBD1; clone_size: .; j_call: TRBJ2-1; cdr3_aa: CASSPQETGTYNEQFF; cdr3_nt: TGTGCCAGCTCACCACAGGAGACAGGGACCTACAATGAGCAGTTCTTC
v_call: TRBV15; d_call: TRBD2; clone_size: .; j_call: TRBJ2-1; cdr3_aa: CATSRASGGGEQFF; cdr3_nt: TGTGCCACCAGCAGAGCAAGCGGGGGCGGTGAGCAGTTCTTC
v_call: TRBV5-4; d_call: TRBD1; clone_size: .; j_call: TRBJ2-5; cdr3_aa: CASSLLQGERTQYF; cdr3_nt: TGTGCCAGCAGCTTGCTGCAGGGGGAACGGACCCAGTACTTC
v_call: TRBV5-1; d_call: TRBD1; clone_size: .; j_call: TRBJ1-3; cdr3_aa: CASSSAGGSGNTIYF; cdr3_nt: TGCGCCAGCAGCTCTGCAGGGGGCTCGGGAAACACCATATATTTT
v_call: TRBV19; d_call: TRBD1; clone_size: few; j_call: TRBJ1-2; cdr3_aa: CASSPGQGHNYGYTF; cdr3_nt: TGTGCCAGTAGCCCGGGACAGGGGCACAACTATGGCTACACCTTC
v_call: TRBV28; d_call: .; clone_size: .; j_call: TRBJ2-7; cdr3_aa: CASTPMGLGSYEQYF; cdr3_nt: TGTGCCAGCACCCCTATGGGACTCGGCTCCTACGAGCAGTACTTC
v_call: TRBV30; d_call: .; clone_size: .; j_call: TRBJ1-2; cdr3_aa: CAWSVPLGNPSGTLSWYGYTF; cdr3_nt: TGTGCCTGGAGTGTACCTCTGGGAAATCCTTCCGGGACCTTAAGTTGGTATGGCTACACCTTC
v_call: TRBV19; d_call: .; clone_size: .; j_call: TRBJ1-4; cdr3_aa: CASRNDGSNEKLFF; cdr3_nt: TGTGCCAGTAGAAATGACGGAAGTAATGAAAAACTGTTTTTT
v_call: TRBV12-3/TRBV12-4; d_call: .; clone_size: .; j_call: TRBJ2-7; cdr3_aa: CASSLGHRYEQYF; cdr3_nt: TGTGCCAGCAGTTTGGGACACCGCTACGAGCAGTACTTC